This T cell receptor beta chain is drawn from a study of CD8 T cells in Susac syndrome. Study-wide results and limits: The study recognized that its TCR sequencing and HLA analysis covered a relatively small number of individuals.

With random hexamers, roughly 0.5 to 1 ug RNA was reverse transcribed. Across 54 Vbeta and 13 Jbeta, immunoSEQ multiplex PCR amplified TCR beta CDR3. Each CDR3 protein gets one entry after TCRdb re-called the immunoSEQ multiplex PCR reads with MiXCR. The data show 90,000 to 150,000 distinct CDR3 sequences, roughly 92% seen once. Germline V gene sequence: CDR1 MDHEN, CDR2 SYDVKM. This CDR3 spans 15 amino acids. Trimming took 4 bases from V and 3 from J; bases not matched to a gene: 7. With regard to this clonotype: Its matching antigen is unknown.

The healthy controls were matched to patients by age and sex. In contrast to the negatively isolated CD8+ and CD4+ T cells, TEMRA cells were FACS-enriched. The chain combines TRBV28 with TRBJ2-7; TRBD1 matches at 9 bases. The material sequenced was CD4+ T cells from PBMCs. The source of this sequence is a human donor in good health. DNA of the CDR3: TGTGCCAGCAGTTCAATAGGGACAGGGAACTACGAGCAGTACTTC. Residues: CASSSIGTGNYEQYF.